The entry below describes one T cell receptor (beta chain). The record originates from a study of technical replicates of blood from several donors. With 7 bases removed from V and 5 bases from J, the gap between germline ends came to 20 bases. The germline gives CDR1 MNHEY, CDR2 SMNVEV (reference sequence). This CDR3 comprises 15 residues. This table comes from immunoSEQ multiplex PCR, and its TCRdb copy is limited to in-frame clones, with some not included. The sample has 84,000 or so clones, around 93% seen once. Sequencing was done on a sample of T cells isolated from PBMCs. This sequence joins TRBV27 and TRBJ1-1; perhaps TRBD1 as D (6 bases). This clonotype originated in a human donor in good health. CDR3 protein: CASIVEGGARTEAFF. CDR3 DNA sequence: TGTGCCAGCATAGTAGAGGGGGGGGCGAGAACTGAAGCTTTCTTT.